These 20 T cell receptor beta chains were sequenced from one sample in a study of T cells in Graves' hyperthyroidism and ophthalmopathy. Authors of the study amplified TCR beta CDR3 regions from RNA transcripts. First-round RT-PCR targeting the TCR CDR3 was performed with the HTBI primer set. TCRdb fed the multiplex PCR reads into MiXCR, producing one record per CDR3 protein. The profile shows approximately 400,000 distinct CDR3 sequences, about 13% of them singletons. Sequencing used blood. These receptors all stem from a man aged 25 to 40 with Graves' hyperthyroidism that later progressed to Graves' ophthalmopathy.

This clonotype was observed a handful of times. As DNA, the CDR3 is TGTGCCAGCACCCCCCTCTCGGGGGGGGGATACAATGAGCAGTTCTTC. Residues: CASTPLSGGGYNEQFF. The chain employs TRBV7-9 and TRBJ2-1; 8 bases align to TRBD2. The CDR3 extends over 16 amino acids. Germline-derived CDR1 and CDR2 are SEHNR and FQNEAQ (reference sequence). The trim removed 7 bases at V and 4 bases at J, leaving 12 bases unmatched.

The V and J genes are TRBV19 and TRBJ1-4; TRBD1 might be the D (5 bases). Germline CDR1 LNHDA, CDR2 SQIVND (reference sequence). There are 14 residues in the CDR3. The V gene lost 5 bases and the J gene lost 8 bases, with 15 bases spanning the gap. CDR3 amino acids: CASSSIGAEEKLFF. As DNA, the CDR3 is TGTGCCAGTAGTTCCATCGGGGCGGAGGAAAAACTGTTTTTT.

This clonotype has ten or more counts. V gene TRBV11-2 combines with J gene TRBJ1-5; D remains unclear. Germline V gene data show CDR1 as SGHAT and CDR2 as FQNNGV. Trimming shortened V by 1 base and J by 9 bases, and 10 bases separated the two germline ends. The CDR3 consists of 13 residues. CDR3 sequence reads: CASSLAPWGPQHF. CDR3 sequence (DNA): TGTGCCAGCAGCTTAGCCCCTTGGGGGCCCCAGCATTTT.

The chain carries TRBV9 and TRBJ2-7; D is possibly TRBD1 or TRBD2 (5 bases each). The V gene lost 4 bases and the J gene lost 5 bases, with 19 bases spanning the gap. CDR3 length equals 15 residues. Germline lookup yields CDR1 SGDLS and CDR2 YYNGEE. The CDR3 DNA follows: TGTGCCAGCAGCCCAAGGGGTCGGGGATTCGACGAGCAGTACTTC. It codes for CASSPRGRGFDEQYF.

This clonotype was counted ten times or more. The chain combines TRBV2 with TRBJ1-1; D remains ambiguous. The CDR3 loop spans 13 amino acids. Germline assignment: CDR1 SNHLY and CDR2 FYNNEI. V lost 3 bases and J lost 3, with 8 bases in between. The CDR3 DNA reads TGTGCCAGCAGTGATGGGGAAGACACTGAAGCTTTCTTT. The encoded protein is CASSDGEDTEAFF. Based on the CDR3 plus reference TRBV2 and TRBJ1-1, the full variable domain is EPEVTQTPSHQVTQMGQEVILRCVPISNHLYFYWYRQILGQKVEFLVSFYNNEISEKSEIFDDQFSVERPDGSNFTLKIRSTKLEDSAMYFCASSDGEDTEAFFGQGTRLTVV.

The J gene is TRBJ1-5, the V gene TRBV7-8, with TRBD1 as a possible D gene (6 bases). The germline V gene has CDR1 SGHVS and CDR2 FQNEAQ. The CDR3 totals 15 residues. The V end was cut by 5 bases, the J end by 6 bases, with 17 bases between. CDR3 in DNA: TGTGCCAGCAGCAACAGAGTACAGGGACGTCAGCCCCAGCATTTT. Translation gives CASSNRVQGRQPQHF.

The sample holds many counts of this clonotype. In DNA, the CDR3 is TGCGCCAGCAGCTCCAGGGAAGGGGGCGAGCAGTACTTC. It encodes CASSSREGGEQYF. The V and J genes are TRBV5-1 and TRBJ2-7, with D tentatively TRBD1 (6 bases). Trimming stripped 3 bases from V and 6 bases from J, with 13 bases between. CDR1 is SGHRS and CDR2 is YFSETQ in the germline V gene. The CDR3 contains 13 residues.

The chain combines TRBV12-3 or TRBV12-4 with TRBJ1-3; D is perhaps TRBD1 (5 bases). The CDR3 has 14 amino acids. Trimming removed 6 bases from V and 4 bases from J, with 13 bases in between. CDR3 sequence reads: CASSLGPGGNTIYF. CDR3 sequence (DNA): TGTGCCAGCAGCCTGGGACCCGGAGGAAACACCATATATTTT.

This clonotype was observed a single time. This chain connects TRBV12-3 or TRBV12-4 to TRBJ1-1, with 10 nucleotides matching TRBD1. After removal of 1 base from V and 1 base from J, the junction contained 9 bases not matched to a gene. The length of the CDR3 is 18 residues. CDR3 in amino acids: CASSLGGRQGARNTEAFF. The CDR3 region has the DNA TGTGCCAGCAGTTTAGGGGGGAGACAGGGGGCGCGGAACACTGAAGCTTTCTTT.

V gene TRBV7-9 combines with J gene TRBJ1-4, with D maybe TRBD1 (5 bases). Per germline, CDR1 SEHNR and CDR2 FQNEAQ (reference sequence). The CDR3 is made up of 14 amino acids. Trimming removed 3 bases at V and 8 bases at J, with 13 bases between. The CDR3 protein is CASSFPGSYEKLFF. Here the CDR3 DNA reads TGTGCCAGCAGCTTTCCAGGGAGTTACGAAAAACTGTTTTTT.

The rearrangement links TRBV9 to TRBJ2-7; D gene unclear. The germline gives CDR1 SGDLS, CDR2 YYNGEE. The CDR3 loop spans 15 amino acids. The V end lost 0 bases, the J end lost 1 base, and 11 bases lay between the germline ends. For the CDR3, the DNA is TGTGCCAGCAGCGTAGACTCGACTGAATCCTACGAGCAGTACTTC. Amino acid sequence: CASSVDSTESYEQYF.

This clonotype came up a few times. The chain carries TRBV11-3 and TRBJ1-1; D unclear. This CDR3 has 15 residues. The ends were cut back, 3 bases at V and 6 bases at J, with 17 bases in the middle. Germline V gene data show CDR1 as SGHNT and CDR2 as YENEEA. In nucleotides, the CDR3 is TGTGCCAGCAGCTTCCATCCCCGGGTCAGACCTGAAGCTTTCTTT. Translating it yields CASSFHPRVRPEAFF. Full variable domain (rest looked up from reference TRBV11-3 and TRBJ1-1): EAGVVQSPRYKIIEKKQPVAFWCNPISGHNTLYWYLQNLGQGPELLIRYENEEAVDDSQLPKDRFSAERLKGVDSTLKIQPAELGDSAVYLCASSFHPRVRPEAFFGQGTRLTVV.

This clonotype was counted ten times or more. The chain joins TRBV11-2 to TRBJ2-3; D is perhaps TRBD1 or TRBD2 (5 bases each). Germline-derived CDR1 and CDR2 are SGHAT and FQNNGV. The CDR3 totals 15 residues. The ends were cut back, 10 bases at V and 5 bases at J, with 22 bases in the middle. The CDR3 sequence: CATRSGTASGDTQYF. DNA of the CDR3: TGTGCCACGCGGTCGGGGACCGCGAGTGGAGATACGCAGTATTTT.

This clonotype was seen many times. The chain employs TRBV30 and TRBJ1-5, with 7 positions matching TRBD1. The J segment lost 2 bases and the V segment lost 2 bases, leaving 6 bases of the junction unmatched. This CDR3 comprises 15 residues. Per germline, CDR1 GTSNPN and CDR2 SVGIG (reference sequence). CDR3 DNA: TGTGCCTGGAGTCCCAGGGGGTTGGGCAATCAGCCCCAGCATTTT. Amino acids: CAWSPRGLGNQPQHF.

This clonotype appeared many times. This rearrangement joins TRBV25-1 to TRBJ1-1; D is unresolved. The CDR3 covers 15 residues. Trimming removed 0 bases from V and 1 base from J, with 9 bases in between. Germline values: CDR1 MGHDK, CDR2 SYGVNS. In nucleotides, the CDR3 is TGTGCCAGCAGTGAATATATAGAGGGGAACACTGAAGCTTTCTTT. Protein sequence: CASSEYIEGNTEAFF.

Many counts were recorded for this clonotype. The V gene is TRBV7-2, the J gene TRBJ2-7, with 12 bases lining up with TRBD2. The germline CDR1 and CDR2 sequences are SGHTA and FQGNSA. V lost 5 bases to trimming and J lost 2 bases; unmatched junction nucleotides: 4. The CDR3 contains 15 residues. CDR3 DNA sequence: TGTGCCAGCAGCCCCCTAGCGGGGGGGCCCTACGAGCAGTACTTC. Its translation: CASSPLAGGPYEQYF.

This sequence joins TRBV4-1 and TRBJ1-1; weak D call: TRBD1 (5 bases). Germline assignment: CDR1 MGHRA and CDR2 YSYEKL. V was trimmed by 7 bases and J by 2 bases, leaving 14 bases between them. The CDR3 sequence is 14 residues long. The CDR3 reads CASTRSRENTEAFF. As DNA, the CDR3 is TGCGCCAGCACAAGGTCCAGGGAAAACACTGAAGCTTTCTTT.

This clonotype came up a few times. The chain has TRBV13 and TRBJ2-7; 9 positions match TRBD1. V was clipped by 5 bases and J by 3 bases; unmatched bases: 14. The CDR3 has 17 residues. Germline V gene data show CDR1 as PRHDT and CDR2 as FYEKMQ (reference sequence). CDR3 in DNA: TGTGCCAGCAGCCCAATCTTTGACCGGGACAGGGACTACGAGCAGTACTTC. It yields the protein CASSPIFDRDRDYEQYF.

This clonotype was observed a handful of times. V and J are TRBV10-3 and TRBJ1-6, with a weak D call TRBD1 (6 bases). Germline CDR1 is ENHRY and CDR2 is SYGVKD. This CDR3 spans 16 amino acids. The V gene lost 3 bases and the J gene lost 10 bases, with 19 bases spanning the gap. CDR3 residues: CAISERQAGEGSPLHF. CDR3 in DNA: TGTGCCATCAGTGAAAGGCAGGCAGGGGAAGGATCACCCCTCCACTTT.

Ten or more counts support this clonotype. V is TRBV3-1 and J is TRBJ2-3; TRBD2 might be the D (5 bases). In germline, CDR1 is LGHDT, CDR2 YNNKEL (reference sequence). Trimming cost V 4 bases and J 1 base, with 15 bases left between them. The CDR3 has 16 amino acids. The CDR3 loop is CASSPFDYSRTDTQYF. For the CDR3, the DNA is TGTGCCAGCAGCCCCTTTGACTACTCGCGCACAGATACGCAGTATTTT.